The present entry profiles one TCR beta chain with its context. The V gene lost 2 bases and the J gene lost 1 base, with 9 bases spanning the gap. Germline V gene sequence: CDR1 SGHTS, CDR2 YDEGEE. CDR3 length equals 14 residues. The entry originates in a study of shared clonotypes between healthy human individuals. Study-wide context: Per donor, CD8 memory used one plate, CD8 naive used two, CD4 memory used three and CD4 naive used three.

In the original processing: As immunoSEQ supplied junction-only sequences (without quality scores), filtering differed. The protocol was immunoSEQ multiplex PCR, while the TCRdb copy is restricted to in-frame clones and leaves out a portion. Clone size and the V and J calls come from that table; the DNA yielded D and trimming. The table includes 850,000 to 1,100,000 clones, about 72% detected once. Recent vaccinations or acute infections were absent in the healthy HIV-negative adult donors. The material sequenced was memory CD4+ T cells from PBMCs. The subset: CD45RA-negative fraction. The source is a man younger than 35 in good health. Some clones in this sample may be carry-over from other donors' samples. The V gene is TRBV5-8, the J gene TRBJ1-1; D gene ambiguous. CDR3 region: CASSFSTENTEAFF. Here the CDR3 DNA reads TGTGCCAGCAGCTTCTCTACAGAGAACACTGAAGCTTTCTTT. Based on the CDR3 plus reference TRBV5-8 and TRBJ1-1, the full variable domain is EAGVTQSPTHLIKTRGQQATLRCSPISGHTSVYWYQQALGLGLQFLLWYDEGEERNRGNFPPRFSGRQFPNYSSELNVNALELEDSALYLCASSFSTENTEAFFGQGTRLTVV.